This TCR beta chain was profiled in a study of neurological immune-mediated disorders. This clonotype was counted at least ten times. TCRdb itself ran the 5' RACE reads through MiXCR, one entry per CDR3 protein. Among 50,000 to 70,000 distinct CDR3 sequences listed, approximately 11% were seen once. Material: PBMCs. The source is a woman in her sixties or seventies with HTLV-1-associated myelopathy (HAM/TSP).

The CDR3 nucleotides are TGCAGCGTTGGGAGGGCGGGACAGGGTGGGGAGCAGTACTTC. Its protein is CSVGRAGQGGEQYF. The rearrangement joins TRBV29-1 to TRBJ2-7, with 9 bases identical to TRBD1. The CDR3 is 14 residues long. V lost 4 bases and J lost 7; bases outside the gene matches: 11. The germline V gene has CDR1 SQVTM and CDR2 ANQGSEA.